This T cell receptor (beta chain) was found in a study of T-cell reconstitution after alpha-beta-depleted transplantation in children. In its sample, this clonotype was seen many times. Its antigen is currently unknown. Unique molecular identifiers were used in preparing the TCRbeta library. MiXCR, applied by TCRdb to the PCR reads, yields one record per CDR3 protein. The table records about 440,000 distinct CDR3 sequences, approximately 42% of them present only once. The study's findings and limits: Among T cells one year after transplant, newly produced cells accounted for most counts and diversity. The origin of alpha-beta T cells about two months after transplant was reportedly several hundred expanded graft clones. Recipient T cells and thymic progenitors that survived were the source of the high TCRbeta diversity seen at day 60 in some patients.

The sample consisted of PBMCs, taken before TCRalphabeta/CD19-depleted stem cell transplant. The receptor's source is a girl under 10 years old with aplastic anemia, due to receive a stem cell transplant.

CDR3 protein: CASNPDREAYEQYF. The DNA of the CDR3 is TGTGCCAGCAATCCGGACAGGGAAGCCTACGAGCAGTACTTC. The rearrangement joins TRBV28 to TRBJ2-7; TRBD1 aligns across 8 bases. V shed 7 bases, J shed 2 bases, and the junction held 7 bases outside the gene matches. Germline lookup yields CDR1 MDHEN and CDR2 SYDVKM. This CDR3 is built from 14 residues.